The rows below give T cell receptor beta chains drawn from one sample of a study of shared clonotypes between healthy human individuals. The table came from immunoSEQ multiplex PCR; TCRdb's copy has only in-frame clones and leaves some out. This table holds around 510,000 clones, roughly 95% found once. Material for sequencing was naive CD4+ T cells sorted from blood. These receptor sequences come from a woman in her twenties or thirties in good health. Each CDR3 is given with its conserved first and last residue. The order of the fields is J gene, clone size, D gene, V gene, CDR3 DNA, CDR3 protein. A D gene is named only where the DNA matches it firmly. Not every row has a clone size; where given, it reads once, few, many or a size class.

TRBJ2-5,NA,NA,TRBV4-2,TGTGCCAGCAGCCAAGGGGGTGGGGTAGGGGTGATGGAAGAGACCCAGTACTTC,CASSQGGGVGVMEETQYF
TRBJ1-5,NA,TRBD1,TRBV25-1,TGTGCCAGCAGCCACGGGACAGTCTATCAGCCCCAGCATTTT,CASSHGTVYQPQHF
TRBJ2-1,NA,NA,TRBV7-9,TGTGCCAGCAGCCTACCTAGCGATTCCTACAATGAGCAGTTCTTC,CASSLPSDSYNEQFF
TRBJ1-1,NA,TRBD1,TRBV7-2,TGTGCCAGCAGCTTGATCGGACAGGGTTTCACTGAAGCTTTCTTT,CASSLIGQGFTEAFF
TRBJ2-5,NA,NA,TRBV6-1,TGTGCCAGCAGTGGGACAGTCATCACCTCCCAAGAGACCCAGTACTTC,CASSGTVITSQETQYF
TRBJ2-5,NA,NA,TRBV5-1,TGCGCCAGCAGGAGTTTCCAAGCGGAGACCCAGTACTTC,CASRSFQAETQYF
TRBJ2-2,NA,TRBD1,TRBV2,TGTGCCAGCAAAAGACAGGGCACCGGGGAGCTGTTTTTT,CASKRQGTGELFF
TRBJ2-7,NA,TRBD1,TRBV5-5,TGTGCCAGCAGCTTGAATGGGGACAGTTTTTACGAGCAGTACTTC,CASSLNGDSFYEQYF
TRBJ2-2,NA,NA,TRBV11-3,TGTGCCAGCAGCTTAGGAGGAGCACGCACCGGGGAGCTGTTTTTT,CASSLGGARTGELFF
TRBJ1-2,NA,NA,TRBV10-1,TGCGCCAGCAGCGAGACAGGAAGCTATGGCTACACCTTC,CASSETGSYGYTF
TRBJ2-1,NA,NA,TRBV19,TGTGCCACCATACTCAGGGGGGGGGCCTACAATGAGCAGTTCTTC,CATILRGGAYNEQFF
TRBJ2-1,NA,TRBD2,TRBV5-8,TGTGCCAGCAGCTTGACGGGCGGGAGCCACTCCTACAATGAGCAGTTCTTC,CASSLTGGSHSYNEQFF
TRBJ2-6,NA,TRBD2,TRBV28,TGTGCCAGCAGTTTAATTTCCGGGGGGACTGGGGCCAACGTCCTGACTTTC,CASSLISGGTGANVLTF
TRBJ1-5,once,NA,TRBV10-2,TGCGCCAGCAGTGAGGGGAGCAATCAGCCCCAGCATTTT,CASSEGSNQPQHF
TRBJ2-5,once,NA,TRBV28,TGTGCCAGCAGTTTCGACAACCGCCAAGAGACCCAGTACTTC,CASSFDNRQETQYF
TRBJ2-1,NA,NA,TRBV27,TGTGCCAGCAGTTCTAACCGTGTAGGGGCCGGATCCTCCTACAATGAGCAGTTCTTC,CASSSNRVGAGSSYNEQFF
TRBJ2-1,NA,TRBD1,TRBV2,TGTGCCAGCAGTGAGGGACAGGTTTTGAATGAGCAGTTCTTC,CASSEGQVLNEQFF
TRBJ1-1,NA,NA,TRBV4-1,TGCGCCAGCAGCCAAGATATCAGATTGGAGGCTTTCTTT,CASSQDIRLEAFF
TRBJ2-1,NA,NA,TRBV25-1,TGTGCCAGCAGTGGTTGGGATTCAAGGTCCTACAATGAGCAGTTCTTC,CASSGWDSRSYNEQFF
TRBJ2-3,NA,NA,TRBV28,TGTGCCAGCAGTTTGGAGTCTAGCGTCGGATATACGCAGTATTTT,CASSLESSVGYTQYF
TRBJ1-4,NA,NA,TRBV27,TGTGCCAGCAGTTTCCCGGACCGATTCGGAGGGGTTAATGAAAAACTGTTTTTT,CASSFPDRFGGVNEKLFF
TRBJ2-3,NA,NA,TRBV12-5,TGTGCTAGTGGCCTAGGGAGAGGGAGCGGGAGCACAGATACGCAGTATTTT,CASGLGRGSGSTDTQYF
TRBJ2-1,once,TRBD2,TRBV19,TGTGCCAGTAGTATCGAGGGGGCGGCACTAGCGGGACGTTTGGACTACAATGAGCAGTTCTTC,CASSIEGAALAGRLDYNEQFF
TRBJ1-2,once,TRBD1,TRBV6-6,TGTGCCAGCAGTTACCTGGACAGGGAGGACGGCTACACCTTC,CASSYLDREDGYTF
TRBJ1-1,NA,TRBD1,TRBV10-3,TGTGCCATCAGGGGACAGGGGGCTAGCACTGAAGCTTTCTTT,CAIRGQGASTEAFF
TRBJ1-5,NA,NA,TRBV2,TGTGCCAGCAGTGAAGCACACAATGGGGGCAATCAGCCCCAGCATTTT,CASSEAHNGGNQPQHF
TRBJ2-5,NA,TRBD2,TRBV5-1,TGCGCCAGCAGCGTCACTAGCGGGCCTGTACAAGAGACCCAGTACTTC,CASSVTSGPVQETQYF
TRBJ2-2,NA,NA,TRBV9,TGTGCCAGCAGCCTACGGGGTAGTGCGGGCGGTGGCACCGGGGAGCTGTTTTTT,CASSLRGSAGGGTGELFF
TRBJ1-1,NA,NA,TRBV5-1,TGCGCCAGCAGATTGGGCTTGAACACTGAAGCTTTCTTT,CASRLGLNTEAFF
TRBJ2-1,NA,NA,TRBV5-1,TGCGCCAGCAGCTTGGATAGATTCCTCTGGGGAATTAATGAGCAGTTCTTC,CASSLDRFLWGINEQFF
TRBJ2-5,NA,NA,TRBV11-2,TGTGCCAGCAGCTTAGTTCAAGGTACAGAGACCCAGTACTTC,CASSLVQGTETQYF
TRBJ1-4,NA,NA,TRBV27,TGTGCCAGCAGTTTTTTAGGTGGCGTCGCAACTAATGAAAAACTGTTTTTT,CASSFLGGVATNEKLFF
TRBJ2-7,NA,TRBD1,TRBV7-2,TGTGCCAGCAGCCCGACAGGGGGCACCTACGAGCAGTACTTC,CASSPTGGTYEQYF
TRBJ2-7,NA,TRBD1,TRBV6-6,TGTGCCAGCAGAGGGACAGCTATATACGAGCAGTACTTC,CASRGTAIYEQYF
TRBJ1-1,NA,NA,TRBV27,TGTGCCAGCAGTTTTGGGGGTTTGAACACTGAAGCTTTCTTT,CASSFGGLNTEAFF
TRBJ1-2,NA,NA,TRBV20-1,TGCAGTGCCAATGGCTACACCTTC,CSANGYTF
TRBJ1-2,NA,TRBD1,TRBV28,TGTGCCAGCAGCTACAATGGCAGGGGGCACTATGGCTACACCTTC,CASSYNGRGHYGYTF
TRBJ1-4,NA,NA,TRBV19,TGTGCCAGTAGTAGAAAGACTCACAGGGTCCGAAGTGAAAAACTGTTTTTT,CASSRKTHRVRSEKLFF
TRBJ2-5,NA,TRBD2,TRBV5-1,TGCGCCAGCAGCCCGGGGGGAGTAGCGGGAGTGGAGACCCAGTACTTC,CASSPGGVAGVETQYF
TRBJ2-3,NA,NA,TRBV29-1,TGCAGCGCACATGGGGGGGATACGCAGTATTTT,CSAHGGDTQYF
TRBJ2-7,once,TRBD2,TRBV28,TGTGCCAGCAGTTTTGTGACTAGCGGACGACTTGTTGCCTACGAGCAGTACTTC,CASSFVTSGRLVAYEQYF
TRBJ2-3,NA,NA,TRBV29-1,TGCAGCGTTGAAAGGGGGGAGGAGGGCACAGATACGCAGTATTTT,CSVERGEEGTDTQYF
TRBJ1-5,NA,NA,TRBV19,TGTGCCAGTAGCCAAACGGGCAATCAGCCCCAGCATTTT,CASSQTGNQPQHF
TRBJ1-3,NA,NA,TRBV7-9,TGTGCCAGCAGTCAATCGGGAATCTCTGGAAACACCATATATTTT,CASSQSGISGNTIYF
TRBJ1-1,NA,NA,TRBV19,TGTGCCAGTAGTGAGGACGGCAGGTACACTGAAGCTTTCTTT,CASSEDGRYTEAFF
TRBJ2-1,NA,TRBD2,TRBV6-5,TGTGCCAGCAGTCAGACTAGCGGGAGAATCCATGAGCAGTTCTTC,CASSQTSGRIHEQFF
TRBJ2-7,NA,NA,TRBV2,TGTGCCAGCAGCCGGTTCCAGTCGACCTACGAGCAGTACTTC,CASSRFQSTYEQYF
TRBJ2-1,NA,TRBD2,TRBV19,TGTGCCAGTAGTTATGGGGACTATCTCGGGCAGTTCTTC,CASSYGDYLGQFF